This T cell receptor beta chain comes out of a study of blood T cells in healthy people across ages (dated by TCRdb to between 2014 and 2017). The study in broad terms: In model experiments, template switching captured about one uniquely barcoded TCR beta cDNA molecule for every two T cells. Using deep sequencing normalized with unique cDNA molecular identifiers, the study measured how TCR beta repertoire diversity changes with age. The donors were divided into four age groups: young (average about 15 years), middle-aged (approximately 39), aged (approximately 62) and long-lived (about 80). To avoid experimental bias, donors of different ages were spread randomly across the sequencing lanes. Two additional independent replicas of 1 million unique cDNA reads from the same blood draw were analyzed for two donors (one aged 18 to 30 and one aged 80 or older).

Relative to germline, V is 3 bases shorter and J is 7 bases shorter, with 10 bases between their ends. As encoded in the germline V gene (reference sequence), CDR1 is SEHNR while CDR2 is FQNEAQ. Including the terminal cysteine and phenylalanine, the CDR3 comprises 12 residues. The kept DNA is CDR3 alone, 36 bases in frame from the first base. Library preparation employed 5' RACE. Sequencing was performed on an Illumina HiSeq 2500. A second PCR of about 7 to 12 cycles was performed with a sample-barcoded 5' primer and a J-beta primer mix. A template-switch 5' adaptor carrying 12 random nucleotides introduced a unique molecular identifier onto each TCR beta cDNA molecule. At least 2.5 million CDR3-containing paired-end reads were obtained from each sample. All of the RNA was converted into first-strand cDNA using the Mint cDNA synthesis kit, with a TRBC-specific oligonucleotide serving as the primer. Following uracil-DNA glycosylase treatment, a first 18-cycle PCR with universal primers M1SS and BC2_uni_R was performed on all cDNA. The study's processing was this. Each sample was normalized by randomly selecting 1 million high-quality reads, each carrying a distinct molecular identifier. Instead of being binned into consensus sequences, reads that shared molecular identifiers were thrown out. MiTCR, with a Q25 quality threshold and the strictest error-elimination algorithm, was used for CDR3 identification, clonotype clustering and error correction. A nonparametric unseen species model with Euler transformation was used to estimate lower-bound total TCR beta diversity. Using fastp trimming at Q25 and MiXCR clonotype assembly, TCRdb reanalyzed the public sequencing data and kept in-frame beta chains. Entries that share a CDR3 protein sequence are merged under the most common genes and DNA. These V and J calls derive from TCRdb rather than the authors' analysis. In this sample the table shows about 1.1 million distinct CDR3 sequences, approximately 38% of which occur a single time. The top ten clonotypes cover around 12% of the sample.

What the research found in general, with its limitations: Compared with the aged group, more naive CD4+ T cells, fewer expanded clones and increased TCR diversity were shown by the long-lived group, suggesting age selection. Estimates of total diversity based on one million sequenced T cells were regarded as lower bounds and as underestimates. The CMV infection status of donors was not known, potentially confounding age-related changes in expanded clonotypes. The percentage of naive T cells measured by flow cytometry correlated strongly with observed TCR beta diversity. Because profiling used bulk unsorted PBMCs, naive and antigen-experienced compartments could not be compared conclusively. As age increased, observed TCR beta diversity per million T cells dropped in a roughly linear way, and a significant reduction was already evident by age 40.

Concerning this clonotype: Its antigen specificity is not known. No base quality values were provided; no much bigger clone lies one nucleotide off.

Systemically healthy Caucasian individuals from Russia, 39 in total and aged about 6 to 95 years, were included as donors. Each donor gave about 11 milliliters of peripheral blood, drawn into EDTA-treated Vacutainer tubes. Ficoll-Paque density-gradient centrifugation was used to isolate PBMCs, with at least 7 million per sample. Total RNA, at least 5 micrograms per sample, was extracted from PBMCs with Trizol reagent. For every donor, flow cytometry on a PBMC aliquot measured the percentage of naive CD45RAhigh/CD27high T cells. The sample consisted of blood. The chain couples TRBV7-9 to TRBJ2-7; the D region may be TRBD1 or TRBD2, each matching 5 bases equally. The sequence was collected from a man between 18 and 35 years old in good health. The CDR3 region: CASSLGPNEQYF. The DNA sequence reads TGTGCCAGCAGCTTGGGACCAAATGAGCAGTACTTC.